What follows are 32 T cell receptor beta chains derived from one specimen sequenced in a study of T cells after yellow fever vaccination. TCRdb re-derived calls from the 5' RACE reads in MiXCR, one entry per CDR3 protein. The table records about 220,000 distinct CDR3 sequences, roughly 3.3% of them present only once. The material was CD4+ T cells sorted from PBMCs, obtained 10 days after the yellow fever booster vaccination. The source of these receptors is a man younger than 35 who received the YFV17D yellow fever vaccine.

This clonotype was observed a handful of times. The chain joins TRBV5-1 to TRBJ2-7; tentative D call: TRBD1 (6 bases). Germline loops: CDR1 SGHRS, CDR2 YFSETQ. The CDR3 is made up of 14 amino acids. Between the trimmed V and J ends, which lost 3 bases and 2 bases, there was a span of 12 bases. Written as DNA, the CDR3 is TGCGCCAGCAGCTCCGACAGGATAACCTACGAGCAGTACTTC. Its translation: CASSSDRITYEQYF.

This clonotype was observed at least ten times. This sequence joins TRBV5-1 and TRBJ2-1, with a tentative D call TRBD1 (6 bases). CDR1 and CDR2 from the germline V gene are SGHRS and YFSETQ. The CDR3 has 17 amino acids. The ends were cut back, 4 bases at V and 0 bases at J, with 17 bases in the middle. The chain's CDR3 is CASSNSQGSSSYNEQFF. CDR3 sequence (DNA): TGCGCCAGCAGCAACTCACAGGGCAGTAGCTCCTACAATGAGCAGTTCTTC.

V and J are TRBV12-3 or TRBV12-4 and TRBJ2-5; 7 bases align to TRBD2. Trimming removed 3 bases from V and 4 bases from J; junction bases left unmatched: 8. This CDR3 contains 15 residues. This CDR3 is CASSLTLGGRETQYF. The CDR3 region has the DNA TGTGCCAGCAGTTTGACCCTCGGGGGGAGAGAGACCCAGTACTTC.

The chain couples TRBV5-1 to TRBJ2-7; 10 bases agree with TRBD2. The CDR3 spans 14 residues. The germline CDR1 and CDR2 sequences are SGHRS and YFSETQ. The ends lost 4 bases at V and 2 bases at J; junction bases unmatched: 3. The CDR3 DNA reads as TGCGCCAGCAGCAAAGGACTAGCGGCCTACGAGCAGTACTTC. Its translation: CASSKGLAAYEQYF.

This chain uses TRBV4-3 with TRBJ1-2; D call uncertain. V lost 0 bases, J lost 2 bases, and 13 bases lay in between. This CDR3 is 16 amino acids long. Germline CDR1 reads LGHNA; CDR2 reads YSLEER. The CDR3 DNA follows: TGCGCCAGCAGCCAAGAACGAACGACACCCAACTATGGCTACACCTTC. Its translation is CASSQERTTPNYGYTF.

This clonotype was seen more than once but under ten times. The chain joins TRBV6-6 to TRBJ1-1; 7 bases map to TRBD1. Looked up from germline, CDR1 is MNHNY and CDR2 is SVGAGI (reference sequence). Unmatched junction bases numbered 6, after V lost 5 bases and J lost 3 bases. CDR3 length equals 14 residues. The CDR3 DNA reads TGTGCCAGCAGTCCCGGGACAGCCTACACTGAAGCTTTCTTT. Protein product: CASSPGTAYTEAFF.

At least ten counts were recorded for this clonotype. This chain links TRBV25-1 with TRBJ2-1; TRBD2 matches at 10 bases. The junction had 7 bases not matched to a gene; V was cut back by 8 bases and J by 6 bases. This CDR3 region has 14 residues. CDR1 and CDR2 (germline): MGHDK, SYGVNS. The CDR3 nucleotides read TGTGCCAGCGCCCTAGCGGGGGCCGTCAATGAGCAGTTCTTC. Translation: CASALAGAVNEQFF.

There are many counts of this clonotype. The rearrangement joins TRBV7-2 to TRBJ2-2, with D possibly TRBD2 on 7 matching bases. Germline loops: CDR1 SGHTA, CDR2 FQGNSA. The CDR3 spans 15 residues. V was clipped by 0 bases and J by 5 bases, with 10 bases between them. Here the CDR3 DNA reads TGTGCCAGCAGCTTAGCCGGGGGGCGGACCGGGGAGCTGTTTTTT. It encodes CASSLAGGRTGELFF. Full variable domain (outside the CDR3, taken from reference TRBV7-2 and TRBJ2-2): GAGVSQSPSNKVTEKGKDVELRCDPISGHTALYWYRQSLGQGLEFLIYFQGNSAPDKSGLPSDRFSAERTGGSVSTLTIQRTQQEDSAVYLCASSLAGGRTGELFFGEGSRLTVL.

This clonotype was counted only a few times. J is TRBJ1-4 and V is TRBV3-2; no DNA check was done on the table's D call, TRBD1. TRBV3-2 is a documented pseudogene. CDR3 length: 16 residues. CDR3 nucleotide sequence: TGTGCCAGCAGCCAAGGGGGACAGGGGGATAATGAAAAACTGTTTTTT. Translation gives CASSQGGQGDNEKLFF.

This clonotype showed up many times. The V call is TRBV12-3 or TRBV12-4, the J call TRBJ1-2; no reliable D call. Trimming removed 5 bases at V and 4 bases at J, with 11 bases between. The CDR3 totals 13 residues. CDR3 residues: CASSIGLGYGYTF. Here the CDR3 DNA reads TGTGCCAGCAGTATTGGGCTTGGCTATGGCTACACCTTC.

The chain carries TRBV7-2 and TRBJ2-5; the match to TRBD1 covers 7 bases. Germline V gene sequence: CDR1 SGHTA, CDR2 FQGNSA. J gave up 4 bases and V 8 bases, and 13 bases lay outside the gene matches. This CDR3 has 15 residues. The CDR3 spells CASGVSGGNGETQYF. CDR3 DNA sequence: TGTGCCAGCGGCGTATCAGGGGGTAATGGAGAGACCCAGTACTTC.

V gene TRBV6-1 combines with J gene TRBJ1-3, with a weak D call TRBD1 (6 bases). Germline CDR1 reads MNHNS; CDR2 reads SASEGT. CDR3 length: 14 residues. Trimming cost V 8 bases and J 1 base, with 12 bases left between them. Here the CDR3 reads CASEGGMSGNTIYF. The CDR3 nucleotides read TGTGCCAGCGAAGGGGGAATGTCTGGAAACACCATATATTTT.

This clonotype was recorded many times. The chain links TRBV2 to TRBJ1-6, with TRBD1 matching over 8 bases. The CDR3 is 14 residues long. Germline CDR1 reads SNHLY; CDR2 reads FYNNEI. V gave up 7 bases and J gave up 10 bases; unmatched junction bases: 9. The CDR3 DNA is TGTGCCAGCACCATACCGGGACAGGCATCACCCCTCCACTTT. It translates to CASTIPGQASPLHF.

Ten or more counts support this clonotype. The chain has TRBV11-2 and TRBJ2-1; 12 bases align to TRBD1. Germline V gene sequence: CDR1 SGHAT, CDR2 FQNNGV. The CDR3 extends over 17 amino acids. J lost 9 bases, V lost 5 bases, and 14 bases had no gene match. The CDR3: CASSPPLRDRGRFEQFF. The CDR3 DNA is TGTGCCAGCAGCCCACCCCTCCGGGACAGGGGGCGCTTTGAGCAGTTCTTC.

Ten or more counts support this clonotype. This sequence joins TRBV5-1 and TRBJ2-5; D is ambiguous. This CDR3 spans 15 amino acids. Germline CDR1 and CDR2: SGHRS and YFSETQ. Between the trimmed V and J ends, which lost 3 bases and 1 base, there was a span of 13 bases. The CDR3 nucleotides read TGCGCCAGCAGCTCAAACGACCAGTCCCAAGAGACCCAGTACTTC. Translation: CASSSNDQSQETQYF.

This clonotype was picked up many times. The chain uses TRBV12-3 or TRBV12-4 and TRBJ1-2; D might be TRBD1 (5 bases). Trimming cost V 5 bases and J 8 bases, with 15 bases left between them. The CDR3 totals 13 residues. In DNA form, the CDR3 reads TGTGCCAGCAGTCCGCCGACAGTCAGCGGCTACACCTTC. Its translation: CASSPPTVSGYTF.

This clonotype was found a few times. This chain uses TRBV3-1 with TRBJ1-3; 7 nucleotides align to TRBD1. The V and J ends lost 6 bases and 6 bases, in that order; junction bases with no gene match: 5. The CDR3 is 13 amino acids. The germline V gene has CDR1 LGHDT and CDR2 YNNKEL (reference sequence). CDR3 in amino acids: CASSRQGENTIYF. The CDR3 region has the DNA TGTGCCAGCAGTCGACAGGGTGAAAACACCATATATTTT.

In this sample, this clonotype turned up a few times. The chain uses TRBV29-1 and TRBJ1-1; D is unclear. This CDR3 is 13 amino acids long. V gave up 4 bases and J gave up 1 base, with 10 bases separating them. Germline V gene data show CDR1 as SQVTM and CDR2 as ANQGSEA. The CDR3 DNA sequence: TGCAGCGTTGCGCGGGAATGGAACACTGAAGCTTTCTTT. It specifies CSVAREWNTEAFF.

This clonotype was detected only a few times. This sequence joins TRBV19 and TRBJ2-3; the D gene could be TRBD1 or TRBD2 (5 bases each). The CDR3 contains 15 residues. Per the germline V gene, CDR1 is LNHDA and CDR2 is SQIVND (reference sequence). With 10 bases removed from V and 0 bases from J, the gap between germline ends came to 17 bases. The CDR3 reads CATQRQGSSTDTQYF. In nucleotides, the CDR3 is TGTGCCACTCAGCGGCAGGGCAGTAGCACAGATACGCAGTATTTT.

This clonotype has only a few counts. The CDR3, as DNA: TGTGCCAGCTCACCTATGGACAGGGGGGGCTCTGGGGCCAACGTCCTGACTTTC. Its translation: CASSPMDRGGSGANVLTF. V usage is TRBV18 and J usage is TRBJ2-6, with 10 nucleotides matching TRBD1. Germline assignment: CDR1 KGHSH and CDR2 LQKENI. The CDR3 extends over 18 amino acids. The J segment lost 0 bases and the V segment lost 3 bases, leaving 5 bases of the junction unmatched.

This clonotype has at least ten counts. The rearrangement joins TRBV7-6 to TRBJ2-5; 8 nucleotides match TRBD2. J lost 5 bases, V lost 5 bases, and 7 bases had no gene match. The CDR3 extends over 14 amino acids. Germline V lookup: CDR1 SGHVS, CDR2 FNYEAQ. In nucleotides, the CDR3 is TGTGCCAGCAGCCTCGGGGGGGCGCTGGAGACCCAGTACTTC. Its translation is CASSLGGALETQYF.

This clonotype occurred many times. This sequence joins TRBV5-1 and TRBJ2-2, with no clear D. The V end was cut by 6 bases, the J end by 2 bases, with 11 bases between. The germline gives CDR1 SGHRS, CDR2 YFSETQ. The CDR3 totals 14 residues. The CDR3 region has the DNA TGCGCCAGCAACGGACGGCTTAACACCGGGGAGCTGTTTTTT. Its translation: CASNGRLNTGELFF.

This clonotype was observed at least ten times. The gene calls are TRBV27 and TRBJ2-3; TRBD1 or TRBD2 may be the D gene (5 bases each). V lost 5 bases to trimming and J lost 9 bases, with 18 bases between them. The CDR3 covers 14 residues. Germline V lookup: CDR1 MNHEY, CDR2 SMNVEV (reference sequence). Written as DNA, the CDR3 is TGTGCCAGCAGTACACCCACAGGACTCCGAACGCAGTATTTT. Its translation: CASSTPTGLRTQYF.

Only a few counts were recorded for this clonotype. The chain uses TRBV7-3 and TRBJ1-6; D unclear. Germline lookup yields CDR1 SGHTA and CDR2 FQGTGA. The V end lost 3 bases, the J end lost 7 bases, and 10 bases lay between the germline ends. CDR3 length: 14 amino acids. The CDR3 nucleotides are TGTGCCAGCAGCTTTCTGTCTAAAAATTCACCCCTCCACTTT. Its protein product is CASSFLSKNSPLHF.

This clonotype was picked up many times. The CDR3 region has the DNA TGTGCCACCCTACCTCGGCCGGGTGAGACCCAGTACTTC. It specifies CATLPRPGETQYF. The chain carries TRBV28 and TRBJ2-5, with D hard to call. Germline CDR1 reads MDHEN; CDR2 reads SYDVKM. This CDR3 has 13 amino acids. V shed 10 bases and J shed 5 bases, with 17 bases lying between them.

This clonotype was observed at least ten times. The chain combines TRBV6-1 with TRBJ2-4, with no clear D. With 8 bases removed from V and 5 bases from J, the gap between germline ends came to 19 bases. Germline V gene data show CDR1 as MNHNS and CDR2 as SASEGT. The CDR3 extends over 15 amino acids. This CDR3 reads CASPSPVSGQNIQYF. In DNA, the CDR3 is TGTGCCAGCCCATCTCCGGTGTCCGGGCAAAACATTCAGTACTTC.

This clonotype has at least ten counts. The rearrangement joins TRBV20-1 to TRBJ2-3; TRBD2 agrees at 13 bases. J lost 1 base, V lost 3 bases, and 1 base had no gene match. The germline V gene encodes CDR1 DFQATT and CDR2 SNEGSKA (reference sequence). There are 15 residues in the CDR3. CDR3 residues: CSARGLAGRTDTQYF. The CDR3, as DNA: TGCAGTGCTAGGGGACTAGCGGGGCGCACAGATACGCAGTATTTT.

This clonotype was counted between two and nine times. The rearrangement links TRBV9 to TRBJ2-5; no clear D. V dropped 0 bases and J dropped 1 base, with 7 bases sitting between them. Looked up from germline, CDR1 is SGDLS and CDR2 is YYNGEE. The CDR3 spans 14 residues. CDR3 sequence (DNA): TGTGCCAGCAGCGTAGGTAACCCCCAAGAGACCCAGTACTTC. Its translation: CASSVGNPQETQYF.

This clonotype was detected only a few times. The chain uses TRBV11-1 and TRBJ1-2, with D uncertain. Between the trimmed V and J ends, which lost 8 bases and 3 bases, there was a span of 16 bases. CDR3 length equals 14 residues. Germline CDR1 SGHAT, CDR2 FQDESV (reference sequence). CDR3 protein: CASRQPGYDYGYTF. In DNA, the CDR3 is TGTGCCAGCCGCCAGCCAGGCTACGACTATGGCTACACCTTC.

This clonotype has a count of ten or more. The chain employs TRBV12-3 or TRBV12-4 and TRBJ1-5, with D tentatively TRBD1 (6 bases). V was cut by 2 bases and J by 0 bases, with 14 bases left in between. The CDR3 totals 17 residues. CDR3 sequence reads: CASSLWTADYSNQPQHF. In DNA, the CDR3 is TGTGCCAGCAGTTTATGGACAGCGGATTATAGCAATCAGCCCCAGCATTTT.

The V gene is TRBV7-2, the J gene TRBJ2-4, with D perhaps TRBD1 or TRBD2 (5 bases each). The germline V gene has CDR1 SGHTA and CDR2 FQGNSA. V was pared by 5 bases and J by 8 bases, with 10 bases between. This CDR3 spans 12 amino acids. CDR3 residues: CASSPGAYIQYF. The CDR3 coding sequence is TGTGCCAGCAGCCCCGGGGCGTACATTCAGTACTTC.

V usage is TRBV6-6 and J usage is TRBJ2-1; D not resolved. Germline CDR1 and CDR2: MNHNY and SVGAGI (reference sequence). CDR3 length: 12 amino acids. V was trimmed by 7 bases and J by 9 bases, leaving 13 bases between them. The CDR3 DNA is TGTGCCAGCACCCTAACTTGGCGTGAGCAGTTCTTC. This encodes CASTLTWREQFF.